Described below is a single T cell receptor (beta chain) sequence and its context. The data stem from a study of shared clonotypes between healthy human individuals. CDR1 is SGHKS and CDR2 is YYEKEE in the germline V gene (reference sequence). There are 13 residues in the CDR3. The V end was cut by 1 base, the J end by 4 bases, with 7 bases between. Profiled with immunoSEQ multiplex PCR; TCRdb holds only in-frame clones, not every one. This sample has some 1.5 million clones, with 98% found just once. The chain has TRBV5-5 and TRBJ2-3, with D hard to call. The sample was naive CD4+ T cells sorted from blood. Specified subset: CD45RA+ positively selected. This TCR came from a man aged 25-45 years in good health. The CDR3 protein is CASSLYNADTQYF. As DNA, the CDR3 is TGTGCCAGCAGCTTGTATAATGCAGATACGCAGTATTTT. Together with reference TRBV5-5 and TRBJ2-3, the CDR3 gives the full variable domain: DAGVTQSPTHLIKTRGQQVTLRCSPISGHKSVSWYQQVLGQGPQFIFQYYEKEERGRGNFPDRFSARQFPNYSSELNVNALLLGDSALYLCASSLYNADTQYFGPGTRLTVL.